The entry below describes one T cell receptor (beta chain). A clone one base away is much larger, so this may be a read error. This entry comes from a study of molecular identifiers for immune sequencing clone quantification. Naive CD8 T cells underwent sorting with the CD8+CD4-CCR7+CD45RA+ definition. TCRdb re-called the PCR reads with MiXCR, one entry per CDR3 protein. The sample holds roughly 40,000 distinct CDR3 sequences; more than 20% are singletons and the top ten take 0.85% to 1%. This TCR came from a human donor in good health. Some libraries in this study had Jurkat cell RNA spiked in. Material for sequencing was naive CD8+ T cells from blood, with Jurkat cell RNA spiked in. Stated subset: FACS-sorted CD8+CD4-CCR7+CD45RA+ naive T cells.

CDR3 nucleotides: TGTGCCGGCAGCCACCTACGGACAGGTGGACTGAAGTACTTC. This codes for CAGSHLRTGGLKYF. The chain couples TRBV11-2 to TRBJ2-7; 7 bases are shared with TRBD1. Germline assignment: CDR1 SGHAT and CDR2 FQNNGV. The CDR3 spans 14 residues.